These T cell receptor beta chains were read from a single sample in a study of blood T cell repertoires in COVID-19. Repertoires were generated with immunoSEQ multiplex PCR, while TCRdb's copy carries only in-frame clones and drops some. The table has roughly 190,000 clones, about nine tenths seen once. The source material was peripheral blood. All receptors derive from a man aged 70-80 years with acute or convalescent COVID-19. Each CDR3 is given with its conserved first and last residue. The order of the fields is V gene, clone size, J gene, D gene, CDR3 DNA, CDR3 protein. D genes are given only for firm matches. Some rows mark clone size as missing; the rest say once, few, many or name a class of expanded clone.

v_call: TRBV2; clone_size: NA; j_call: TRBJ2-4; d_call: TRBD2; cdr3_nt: TGTGCCAGCAGCTGGACTAGCGGGGCCCAGGACTTC; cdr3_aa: CASSWTSGAQDF
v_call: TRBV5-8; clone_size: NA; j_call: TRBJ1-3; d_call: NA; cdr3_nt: TGTGCCAGCAGCTTTCGGGGGGCTGGAAACACCATATATTTT; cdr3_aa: CASSFRGAGNTIYF
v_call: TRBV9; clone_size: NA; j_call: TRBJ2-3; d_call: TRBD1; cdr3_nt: TGTGCCAGCAGCGTAGGAACAGGGGGTACAGATACGCAGTATTTT; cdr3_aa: CASSVGTGGTDTQYF
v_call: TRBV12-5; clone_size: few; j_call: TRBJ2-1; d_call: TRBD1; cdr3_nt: TGTGCTAGTGGTTTGACGACCGGGACAGGGGGGTTCCTCTTC; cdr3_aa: CASGLTTGTGGFLF
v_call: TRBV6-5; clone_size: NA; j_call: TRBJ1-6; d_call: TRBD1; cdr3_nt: TGTGCCAGCAGTTACTCGAGAACAGGGGGCAATTCACCCCTCCACTTT; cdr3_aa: CASSYSRTGGNSPLHF
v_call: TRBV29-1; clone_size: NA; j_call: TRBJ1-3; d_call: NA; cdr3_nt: TGCAGCGTCGTACAGAGCTCTGGAAACACCATATATTTT; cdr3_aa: CSVVQSSGNTIYF
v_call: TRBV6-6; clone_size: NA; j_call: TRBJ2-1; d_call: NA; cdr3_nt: TGTGCCAGCAGGAAAGGGAGGCCTAGCTCCTACAATGAGCAGTTCTTC; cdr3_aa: CASRKGRPSSYNEQFF
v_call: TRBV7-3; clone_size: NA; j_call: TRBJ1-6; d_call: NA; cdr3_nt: TGTGCCAGCAGCTTAGAGGGAGGTTATAATTCACCCCTCCACTTT; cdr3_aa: CASSLEGGYNSPLHF
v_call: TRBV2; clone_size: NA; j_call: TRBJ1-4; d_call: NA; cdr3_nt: TGTGCCAGCAGAGCCGAGCGGATTAATGAAAAACTGTTTTTT; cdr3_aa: CASRAERINEKLFF
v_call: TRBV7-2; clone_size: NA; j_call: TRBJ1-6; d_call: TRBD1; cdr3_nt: TGTGCCAGCAGCTCCAACCCGCAGGGGGCAGGTTCACCCCTCCACTTT; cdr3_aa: CASSSNPQGAGSPLHF
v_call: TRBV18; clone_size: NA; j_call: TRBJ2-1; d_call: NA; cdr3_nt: TGTGCCAGCTCTGAGTACAATGAGCAGTTCTTC; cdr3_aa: CASSEYNEQFF
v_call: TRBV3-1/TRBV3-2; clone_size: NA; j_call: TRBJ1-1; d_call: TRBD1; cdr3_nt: TGTGCCAGCAGCCAAGCGGCAGGGGGATCTCAAGCTTTCTTT; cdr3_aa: CASSQAAGGSQAFF
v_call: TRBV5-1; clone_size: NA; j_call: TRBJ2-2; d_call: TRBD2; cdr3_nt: TGCGCCAGCAGCCTCTTAGCGGGAGGAAACACCGGGGAGCTGTTTTTT; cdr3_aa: CASSLLAGGNTGELFF
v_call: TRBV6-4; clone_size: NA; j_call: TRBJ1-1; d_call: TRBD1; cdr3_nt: TGTGCCAGCAGTGATGGGACAGGGGGTGTTGCTTTCTTT; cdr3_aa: CASSDGTGGVAFF
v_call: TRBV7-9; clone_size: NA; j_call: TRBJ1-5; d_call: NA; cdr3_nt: TGTGCCAGCAGCTTAGGATTCTCGACAGTGGACCCTGGGCCCCAGCATTTT; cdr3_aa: CASSLGFSTVDPGPQHF
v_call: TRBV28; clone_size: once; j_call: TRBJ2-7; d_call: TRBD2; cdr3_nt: TGTGCCAGCAGTGGGCTGGATGGGCGGGGGAACGAGCAGTACTTC; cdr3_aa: CASSGLDGRGNEQYF
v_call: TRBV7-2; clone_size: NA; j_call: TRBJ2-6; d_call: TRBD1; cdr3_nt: TGTGCCAGCAGCTTAGTCTCAGGGGGATCTGGGGCCAACGTCCTGACTTTC; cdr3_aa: CASSLVSGGSGANVLTF
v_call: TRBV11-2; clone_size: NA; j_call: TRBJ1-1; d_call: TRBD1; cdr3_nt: TGTGCCAGCAGCATGTCCCTGGGGACAGGACAAAACACTGAAGCTTTCTTT; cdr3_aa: CASSMSLGTGQNTEAFF
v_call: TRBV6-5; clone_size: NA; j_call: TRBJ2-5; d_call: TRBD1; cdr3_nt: TGTGCCAGCGGGACAGGGCCCGGGCAAGAGACCCAGTACTTC; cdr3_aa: CASGTGPGQETQYF
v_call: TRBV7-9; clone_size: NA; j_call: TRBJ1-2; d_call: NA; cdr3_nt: TGTGCCAGCAGCTCGGGCAGGGGCTATGGCTACACCTTC; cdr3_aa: CASSSGRGYGYTF
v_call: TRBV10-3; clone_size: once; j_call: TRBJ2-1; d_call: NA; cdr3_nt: TGTGCCATCAGTGAGTCGACAACGCGCCATGAGCAGTTCTTC; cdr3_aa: CAISESTTRHEQFF
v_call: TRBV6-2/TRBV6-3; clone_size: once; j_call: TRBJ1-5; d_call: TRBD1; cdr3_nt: TGTGCCAGCAGTCGACAGGGTTATCAGCCCCAGCATTTT; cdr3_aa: CASSRQGYQPQHF
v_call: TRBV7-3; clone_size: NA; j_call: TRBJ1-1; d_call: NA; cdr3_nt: TGTGCCAGCAGCCAGGGGAGGGCCACTGAAGCTTTCTTT; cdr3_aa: CASSQGRATEAFF
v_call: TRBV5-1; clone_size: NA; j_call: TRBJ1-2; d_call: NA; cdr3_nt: TGCGCCAGCAGCCCGACAGTGTTGATGAGAGGCTACACCTTC; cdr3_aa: CASSPTVLMRGYTF
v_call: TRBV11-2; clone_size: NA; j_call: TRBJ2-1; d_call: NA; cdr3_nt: TGTGCCAGCAGCTCTCTTGGGACAAATGAGCAGTTCTTC; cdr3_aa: CASSSLGTNEQFF
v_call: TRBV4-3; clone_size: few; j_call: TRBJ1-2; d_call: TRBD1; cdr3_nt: TGCGCCAGCAGCCAAGATCGGGACAGGGGGTGGATAGACTATGGCTACACCTTC; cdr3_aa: CASSQDRDRGWIDYGYTF
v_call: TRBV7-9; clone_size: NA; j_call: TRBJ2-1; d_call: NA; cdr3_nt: TGTGCCAGCAGCCCTCCGGGCTACAATGAGCAGTTCTTC; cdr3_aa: CASSPPGYNEQFF